The 21 T cell receptor beta chains below were found in one sample sequenced in a study of response to subunit inactivated influenza vaccine. TCRdb processed the RT-PCR reads anew with MiXCR; each CDR3 protein has one entry. The table has roughly 290,000 distinct CDR3 sequences, around a fifth seen once. This specimen consisted of PBMCs from blood, obtained about 20 months after vaccination. These receptors were collected from a man between 50 and 70 years old who received an inactivated influenza vaccine.

This clonotype was seen a handful of times. This sequence joins TRBV5-1 and TRBJ2-3; tentatively, D is TRBD2 (7 bases). V was pared by 0 bases and J by 7 bases, with 15 bases between. The CDR3 spans 15 residues. Germline V gene sequence: CDR1 SGHRS, CDR2 YFSETQ. CDR3 DNA: TGCGCCAGCAGCTTGGATGGGGGGGCAAGTCATACGCAGTATTTT. This codes for CASSLDGGASHTQYF. The variable domain in full, completed from reference TRBV5-1 and TRBJ2-3, reads KAGVTQTPRYLIKTRGQQVTLSCSPISGHRSVSWYQQTPGQGLQFLFEYFSETQRNKGNFPGRFSGRQFSNSRSEMNVSTLELGDSALYLCASSLDGGASHTQYFGPGTRLTVL.

A few counts support this clonotype. The V gene is TRBV5-5, the J gene TRBJ1-1, with D perhaps matching TRBD1 (6 bases). The CDR3 totals 16 residues. The germline gives CDR1 SGHKS, CDR2 YYEKEE (reference sequence). V dropped 0 bases and J dropped 4 bases, with 16 bases sitting between them. Here the CDR3 DNA reads TGTGCCAGCAGCTTGGCCACAACAGGGAGAGGCACTGAAGCTTTCTTT. It encodes CASSLATTGRGTEAFF.

This clonotype has more than one count but fewer than ten. J is TRBJ1-2 and V is TRBV12-3 or TRBV12-4; a weak D match, TRBD1 (5 bases). V was clipped by 5 bases and J by 4 bases, with 23 bases between them. The CDR3 runs to 17 residues. The CDR3 region has the DNA TGTGCCAGCAGTCCCAATCCCCGGACACTTTTCCCCTATGGCTACACCTTC. Translated: CASSPNPRTLFPYGYTF.

V and J are TRBV6-6 and TRBJ2-3; D may be TRBD1 (5 bases). V lost 5 bases, J lost 8 bases, and 11 bases lay in between. Germline V gene lookup returns CDR1 MNHNY and CDR2 SVGAGI (reference sequence). The CDR3 covers 12 residues. This CDR3 is CASSPERGTQYF. In DNA, the CDR3 is TGTGCCAGCAGTCCCGAAAGGGGTACGCAGTATTTT.

This clonotype has at least ten counts. The chain recombines TRBV6-2 or TRBV6-3 with TRBJ1-5; the match to TRBD1 covers 7 bases. V was clipped by 5 bases and J by 3 bases; unmatched bases: 7. The CDR3 is 15 residues long. Germline CDR1 and CDR2: MNHEY and SVGEGT. This chain's CDR3 is CASSPGGQFNQPQHF. The CDR3 DNA reads as TGTGCCAGCAGTCCAGGGGGACAGTTCAATCAGCCCCAGCATTTT.

The chain employs TRBV20-1 and TRBJ1-2, with D uncertain. V lost 1 base and J lost 6, with 9 bases in between. Germline V gene sequence: CDR1 DFQATT, CDR2 SNEGSKA (reference sequence). The CDR3 covers 12 residues. In DNA form, the CDR3 reads TGCAGTGCTAGAGGGGGTGACCATGGCTACACCTTC. Translation gives CSARGGDHGYTF.

This chain links TRBV20-1 with TRBJ2-2, with 11 bases identical to TRBD1. V trimming: 5 bases; J trimming: 5 bases; junction bases outside the gene matches: 7. Germline loops: CDR1 DFQATT, CDR2 SNEGSKA (reference sequence). The CDR3 contains 15 residues. The CDR3 coding sequence is TGCAGTGCTTCCTTGGGACAGGGGGTAACCGGGGAGCTGTTTTTT. Amino acid sequence: CSASLGQGVTGELFF.

This clonotype appeared a few times. CDR3 DNA: TGTGCCAGCAGTCCGTGGACAGGTCTGAACACTGAAGCTTTCTTT. The encoded protein is CASSPWTGLNTEAFF. The chain joins TRBV27 to TRBJ1-1, with 7 nucleotides matching TRBD1. This CDR3 is built from 15 residues. V dropped 5 bases and J dropped 0; count of bases not matched to a gene: 6. CDR1 is MNHEY and CDR2 is SMNVEV in the germline V gene (reference sequence).

The V gene is TRBV12-3 or TRBV12-4, the J gene TRBJ1-1; D uncertain. V was clipped by 6 bases and J by 2 bases, with 16 bases between them. The CDR3 is 15 residues long. The DNA for the CDR3 is TGTGCCAGCAGACCCCCCCCCAGCCTCAACACTGAAGCTTTCTTT. This codes for CASRPPPSLNTEAFF.

There are a few counts of this clonotype. This chain links TRBV28 with TRBJ2-5; TRBD1 matches 8 bases. This CDR3 has 16 amino acids. V dropped 7 bases and J dropped 4; count of bases not matched to a gene: 14. CDR1 MDHEN and CDR2 SYDVKM come from the germline V gene. CDR3 residues: CASTLSQGVVGETQYF. In DNA, the CDR3 is TGTGCCAGCACCCTTTCACAGGGGGTCGTGGGAGAGACCCAGTACTTC.

This clonotype occurred a few times. The CDR3: CATSREGFFGELFF. CDR3 coding DNA: TGTGCCACCAGCAGAGAGGGCTTTTTCGGGGAGCTGTTTTTT. J is TRBJ2-2 and V is TRBV15; D gene ambiguous. The germline CDR1 and CDR2 sequences are LNHNV and YYDKDF (reference sequence). The CDR3 contains 14 residues. V was pared by 0 bases and J by 7 bases, with 9 bases between.

The V call is TRBV7-9, the J call TRBJ2-7; D possibly corresponds to TRBD1 (6 bases). Germline CDR1 reads SEHNR; CDR2 reads FQNEAQ (reference sequence). V was trimmed by 3 bases and J by 4 bases, leaving 7 bases between them. The CDR3 runs 12 residues. The CDR3 DNA reads TGTGCCAGCAGCTTTGGACAGTACGAGCAGTACTTC. Residues: CASSFGQYEQYF.

This clonotype was detected only a few times. This rearrangement joins TRBV28 to TRBJ2-5, with 12 bases matching TRBD2. V lost 2 bases and J lost 6; bases outside the gene matches: 4. The CDR3 loop spans 15 amino acids. Looked up from germline, CDR1 is MDHEN and CDR2 is SYDVKM. CDR3 DNA sequence: TGTGCCAGCAGTTTAGGGCTAGCGGGAGGGAAGACCCAGTACTTC. This sequence encodes CASSLGLAGGKTQYF.

There are a few counts of this clonotype. V and J are TRBV10-3 and TRBJ1-4, with 8 positions matching TRBD1. V was pared by 2 bases and J by 0 bases, with 8 bases of the junction left unmatched. CDR1 is ENHRY and CDR2 is SYGVKD in the germline V gene. The CDR3 sequence is 18 residues long. The CDR3 DNA reads as TGTGCCATCAGTGAGGACAGGGGACGACCTGCAACTAATGAAAAACTGTTTTTT. It translates to CAISEDRGRPATNEKLFF.

This clonotype was detected ten times or more. The V gene is TRBV12-3 or TRBV12-4, the J gene TRBJ1-1; a possible D gene is TRBD1 (6 bases). The CDR3 runs to 12 residues. Trimming left V 7 bases short and J 7 bases short, with 13 bases between. The CDR3: CASTKIRGEAFF. The CDR3 DNA reads as TGTGCCAGCACCAAAATCAGGGGTGAAGCTTTCTTT.

The rearrangement joins TRBV19 to TRBJ2-1; TRBD2 matches 7 bases. V lost 3 bases, J lost 0 bases, and 11 bases stayed unmatched. The germline gives CDR1 LNHDA, CDR2 SQIVND (reference sequence). The CDR3 extends over 18 amino acids. CDR3 sequence reads: CASSIPTGRGNSYNEQFF. CDR3 DNA: TGTGCCAGTAGTATCCCCACTGGGCGGGGGAACTCCTACAATGAGCAGTTCTTC.

This chain uses TRBV11-1 with TRBJ2-5, with a tentative D call TRBD2 (6 bases). V lost 3 bases, J lost 3 bases, and 11 bases lay in between. CDR3 length equals 14 residues. Germline V CDR1 and CDR2: SGHAT, FQDESV (reference sequence). CDR3 in DNA: TGTGCCAGCAGCTTGGGACTGGGGAAAGAGACCCAGTACTTC. Translation: CASSLGLGKETQYF.

This clonotype was seen more than once but under ten times. This sequence joins TRBV7-8 and TRBJ2-3, with TRBD1 matching 8 bases. The CDR3 consists of 14 residues. The V segment lost 3 bases and the J segment 4 bases; nucleotides outside the gene matches: 3. Germline V gives CDR1 SGHVS, CDR2 FQNEAQ. CDR3 amino acids: CASSLRTGPDTQYF. CDR3 bases: TGTGCCAGCAGCTTGCGGACAGGGCCAGATACGCAGTATTTT.

Ten or more counts support this clonotype. The rearrangement joins TRBV27 to TRBJ1-4, with D unresolved. V was pared by 8 bases and J by 3 bases, with 13 bases between. CDR3 length: 14 amino acids. Germline values: CDR1 MNHEY, CDR2 SMNVEV (reference sequence). CDR3 residues: CASRSGRANEKLFF. CDR3 nucleotides: TGTGCCAGCCGCTCCGGGAGAGCTAATGAAAAACTGTTTTTT.

This rearrangement joins TRBV9 to TRBJ2-1; D unclear. V gave up 4 bases and J gave up 0 bases, with 11 bases separating them. The CDR3 has 15 residues. Germline V gene data show CDR1 as SGDLS and CDR2 as YYNGEE. The CDR3 nucleotides read TGTGCCAGCAGCCTCCCCCATAGCTCCTACAATGAGCAGTTCTTC. Translated, it gives CASSLPHSSYNEQFF.

The J gene is TRBJ2-7, the V gene TRBV5-1, with D unclear. This CDR3 has 13 amino acids. The germline gives CDR1 SGHRS, CDR2 YFSETQ. V was pared by 2 bases and J by 0 bases, with 6 bases between. In DNA, the CDR3 is TGCGCCAGCAGCTTAGGATACTCCTACGAGCAGTACTTC. Its translation is CASSLGYSYEQYF.